The 16 T cell receptor beta chains given below trace back to one sample, sequenced in a study of identical twins (dated by TCRdb to about 2016). Libraries were constructed by 5' RACE. Sequencing relied on an Illumina HiSeq 2000. The raw public data were reprocessed by TCRdb itself: fastp quality trimming at Q25, MiXCR clonotype calling, in-frame beta chains only. Rows are unified per CDR3 protein, each entry keeping the most common DNA and genes. This sample is represented by 450,000 or so distinct CDR3 sequences; 13% to 15% of them were singletons. The ten top clones hold about 0.54% of the sample. The data also belong to a second study, concerning yellow fever vaccine responses in identical twins.

The source material was CD4+ T cells sorted from blood. The receptors originated from a woman under 30 in good health.

At least ten counts were recorded for this clonotype. This chain connects TRBV6-1 to TRBJ2-7; D unresolved. Germline assignment: CDR1 MNHNS and CDR2 SASEGT. This CDR3 region has 11 residues. Trimming cost V 3 bases and J 3 bases, with 3 bases left between them. CDR3 DNA: TGTGCCAGCAGTGATCTCTACGAGCAGTACTTC. It codes for CASSDLYEQYF.

The sample holds many counts of this clonotype. The CDR3 coding sequence is TGTGCCAGCAGCTTAGGGACAGGGGTGTACAATGAGCAGTTCTTC. Its translation is CASSLGTGVYNEQFF. The rearrangement uses TRBV7-2 and TRBJ2-1; TRBD1 matches 9 bases. The CDR3 spans 15 residues. J lost 4 bases, V lost 1 base, and 2 bases had no gene match. Germline CDR1 SGHTA, CDR2 FQGNSA.

The chain combines TRBV5-1 with TRBJ1-1, with TRBD1 identical over 7 bases. CDR3 length: 17 amino acids. Germline CDR1 reads SGHRS; CDR2 reads YFSETQ. V dropped 2 bases and J dropped 0; count of bases not matched to a gene: 10. The CDR3 coding sequence is TGCGCCAGCAGCTTTCGGGCAGGGGGAGCGGTGAACACTGAAGCTTTCTTT. Amino acid sequence: CASSFRAGGAVNTEAFF.

A few counts support this clonotype. This chain uses TRBV6-1 with TRBJ2-7, with TRBD2 as a possible D gene (6 bases). The ends were cut back, 5 bases at V and 2 bases at J, with 16 bases in the middle. The germline CDR1 and CDR2 sequences are MNHNS and SASEGT. This CDR3 spans 15 amino acids. CDR3: CASSTLGGPPYEQYF. In nucleotides, the CDR3 is TGTGCCAGCAGTACCTTGGGAGGTCCTCCCTACGAGCAGTACTTC.

This clonotype came up a few times. The rearrangement joins TRBV2 to TRBJ2-3, with 8 bases that match TRBD2. Germline-derived CDR1 and CDR2 are SNHLY and FYNNEI. The CDR3 covers 15 residues. V dropped 6 bases and J dropped 3; count of bases not matched to a gene: 8. The CDR3 bases are TGTGCCAGCAGGTCCCCCGGGAGGGGGACAGATACGCAGTATTTT. Amino acids: CASRSPGRGTDTQYF.

This clonotype was detected ten times or more. Germline is not matched at one junction end, which may reflect a read error. The rearrangement joins TRBV12-3 or TRBV12-4 to TRBJ2-7; possibly TRBD2 for D (6 bases). This CDR3 spans 13 amino acids. The CDR3 protein is CATRGWDSDEQYF. The DNA of the CDR3 is TGTGCCACCCGCGGGTGGGACTCCGACGAGCAGTACTTC.

The chain employs TRBV11-2 and TRBJ1-2; D gene ambiguous. CDR1 and CDR2 from the germline V gene are SGHAT and FQNNGV. This CDR3 has 16 amino acids. V lost 0 bases and J 4 bases, leaving 15 bases between the germline ends. The CDR3 loop reads CASSLEGPRRAYGYTF. The CDR3 DNA is TGTGCCAGCAGCTTAGAAGGCCCAAGGCGGGCCTATGGCTACACCTTC. The variable domain in full, completed from reference TRBV11-2 and TRBJ1-2, reads EAGVAQSPRYKIIEKRQSVAFWCNPISGHATLYWYQQILGQGPKLLIQFQNNGVVDDSQLPKDRFSAERLKGVDSTLKIQPAKLEDSAVYLCASSLEGPRRAYGYTFGSGTRLTVV.

This clonotype was seen a handful of times. The rearrangement links TRBV5-1 to TRBJ2-5; 16 bases agree with TRBD2. The V segment lost 4 bases and the J segment 5 bases; nucleotides outside the gene matches: 8. This CDR3 spans 17 amino acids. Germline values: CDR1 SGHRS, CDR2 YFSETQ. DNA of the CDR3: TGCGCCAGCAGCGAGGGACTAGCGGGGGGGCCCTGGGAGACCCAGTACTTC. It translates to CASSEGLAGGPWETQYF.

The chain combines TRBV5-1 with TRBJ1-6; D call uncertain. V was cut by 4 bases and J by 3 bases, with 11 bases left in between. The CDR3 has 15 amino acids. The germline V gene has CDR1 SGHRS and CDR2 YFSETQ. In nucleotides, the CDR3 is TGCGCCAGCAGCGGTAGCGGCCTCTATAATTCACCCCTCCACTTT. Its translation is CASSGSGLYNSPLHF.

This clonotype was found a few times. This rearrangement joins TRBV5-1 to TRBJ2-5; D remains ambiguous. CDR1 is SGHRS, CDR2 YFSETQ, per germline. The CDR3 consists of 14 residues. V lost 2 bases to trimming and J lost 5 bases, with 13 bases between them. The CDR3, as DNA: TGCGCCAGCAGCTTTGCGGCAGTGGGGGAGACCCAGTACTTC. It encodes CASSFAAVGETQYF.

V gene TRBV10-3 combines with J gene TRBJ2-5; no reliable D call. CDR3 size: 12 residues. The germline V and J ends were trimmed by 4 bases and 5 bases, with 8 bases remaining between them. CDR1 and CDR2 from the germline V gene are ENHRY and SYGVKD. The CDR3 reads CAISGSSETQYF. CDR3 DNA: TGTGCCATCAGTGGCTCGTCCGAGACCCAGTACTTC.

As regards this clonotype: A read error may account for a junction end that differs from germline. The chain carries TRBV7-9 and TRBJ1-2, with 8 bases matching TRBD1. The CDR3 runs to 15 residues. Germline V gene sequence: CDR1 SEHNR, CDR2 FQNEAQ (reference sequence). CDR3 residues: CASSLAWTGHYDYTF. The CDR3 DNA is TGTGCCAGCAGCTTAGCTTGGACAGGGCACTATGACTACACCTTC.

This clonotype has just a few counts. The rearrangement uses TRBV19 and TRBJ2-6; tentatively, D is TRBD1 (6 bases). The germline V gene encodes CDR1 LNHDA and CDR2 SQIVND (reference sequence). Deletions cut 4 bases from V and 2 bases from J, with 9 bases between. The CDR3 consists of 15 residues. The CDR3, as DNA: TGTGCCAGTAGTACTGGACAGACTGGGGCCAACGTCCTGACTTTC. Translated, it gives CASSTGQTGANVLTF.

The chain joins TRBV29-1 to TRBJ2-7; 8 bases align to TRBD2. This CDR3 has 14 amino acids. Germline V gene lookup returns CDR1 SQVTM and CDR2 ANQGSEA. Trimming removed 5 bases from V and 0 bases from J; junction bases left unmatched: 6. The CDR3 sequence: CSVRREDLSYEQYF. The DNA for the CDR3 is TGCAGCGTTCGGCGGGAGGACCTCTCCTACGAGCAGTACTTC.

The gene calls are TRBV11-2 and TRBJ2-3; 8 positions agree with TRBD2. J gave up 3 bases and V 7 bases, and 15 bases lay outside the gene matches. This CDR3 contains 17 residues. Germline V gene sequence: CDR1 SGHAT, CDR2 FQNNGV. The CDR3 DNA follows: TGTGCCAGCAACCGTCCCCGAGCGGGAGCAGTGACAGATACGCAGTATTTT. Amino acids: CASNRPRAGAVTDTQYF. Together with reference TRBV11-2 and TRBJ2-3, the CDR3 gives the full variable domain: EAGVAQSPRYKIIEKRQSVAFWCNPISGHATLYWYQQILGQGPKLLIQFQNNGVVDDSQLPKDRFSAERLKGVDSTLKIQPAKLEDSAVYLCASNRPRAGAVTDTQYFGPGTRLTVL.

The gene calls are TRBV20-1 and TRBJ2-1, with 8 bases fitting TRBD2. CDR3 size: 15 residues. V lost 5 bases to trimming and J lost 6 bases; unmatched junction nucleotides: 12. CDR1 and CDR2 from the germline V gene are DFQATT and SNEGSKA (reference sequence). In DNA form, the CDR3 reads TGCAGTGCTGGGAGAAGCGGGAGAGTCGGCAATGAGCAGTTCTTC. Amino acids: CSAGRSGRVGNEQFF.